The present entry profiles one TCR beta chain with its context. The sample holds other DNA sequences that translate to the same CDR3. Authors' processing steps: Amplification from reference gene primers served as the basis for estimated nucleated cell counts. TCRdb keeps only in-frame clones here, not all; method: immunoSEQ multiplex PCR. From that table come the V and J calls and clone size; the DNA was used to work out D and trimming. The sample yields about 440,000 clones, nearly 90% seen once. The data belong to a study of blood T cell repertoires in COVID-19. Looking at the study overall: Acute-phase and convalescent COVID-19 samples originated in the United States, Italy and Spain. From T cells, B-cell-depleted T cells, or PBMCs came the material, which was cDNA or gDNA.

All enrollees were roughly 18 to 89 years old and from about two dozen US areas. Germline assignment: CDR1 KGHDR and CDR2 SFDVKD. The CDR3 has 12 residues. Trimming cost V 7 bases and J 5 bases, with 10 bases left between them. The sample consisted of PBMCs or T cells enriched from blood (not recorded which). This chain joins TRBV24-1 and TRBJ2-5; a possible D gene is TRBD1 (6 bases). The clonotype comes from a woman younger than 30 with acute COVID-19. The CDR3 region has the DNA TGTGCCACCAGGGACAGAGGGGAGACCCAGTACTTC. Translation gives CATRDRGETQYF.